The next 8 T cell receptor beta chains were all read from a single sample in a study of blood T cells in healthy people across ages. Through a sample-barcoded 5' primer and a J-beta primer mix, a second PCR was run for roughly 7 to 12 cycles. MiXCR was run by TCRdb on the 5' RACE reads, yielding one entry per CDR3 protein. The profile shows some 760,000 distinct CDR3 sequences, around 25% of them singletons. The sample was also linked to a second study, of T cells of mothers and their children.

Sample: blood. These receptors came from a boy between 5 and 17 years old in good health.

The genes are TRBV29-1 and TRBJ1-1; 7 nucleotides match TRBD1. Unmatched junction bases numbered 6, after V lost 5 bases and J lost 0 bases. This CDR3 spans 14 amino acids. CDR1 is SQVTM, CDR2 ANQGSEA, per germline. This CDR3 reads CSVNPGQLNTEAFF. The CDR3 DNA is TGCAGCGTTAATCCGGGACAGCTGAACACTGAAGCTTTCTTT.

The chain carries TRBV4-1 and TRBJ2-1; D gene unclear. The CDR3 sequence is 12 residues long. In germline, CDR1 is MGHRA, CDR2 YSYEKL. V dropped 2 bases and J dropped 7 bases, with 6 bases sitting between them. CDR3 nucleotides: TGCGCCAGCAGCCAACCTAGTAATGAGCAGTTCTTC. Translating gives CASSQPSNEQFF.

This clonotype came up a few times. The chain links TRBV19 to TRBJ2-7; D may be TRBD1 (6 bases). V was cut by 6 bases and J by 3 bases, with 18 bases left in between. Germline loops: CDR1 LNHDA, CDR2 SQIVND (reference sequence). CDR3 length: 15 residues. DNA for the CDR3: TGTGCCAGTAGGACCTCGGGGACAACCCACTACGAGCAGTACTTC. Amino acid sequence: CASRTSGTTHYEQYF.

The CDR3 coding sequence is TGTGCCAGCAGCTCCGAGGGGAAACTGTTTTTT. It encodes CASSSEGKLFF. The V call is TRBV7-8, the J call TRBJ1-4, with D possibly being TRBD1 (5 bases). CDR3 size: 11 residues. The germline V and J ends were trimmed by 4 bases and 11 bases, with 8 bases remaining between them. The V gene's germline CDR1 is SGHVS and CDR2 FQNEAQ.

V usage is TRBV4-3 and J usage is TRBJ2-3, with 7 bases identical to TRBD2. Trimming at V came to 0 bases and at J to 8 bases, leaving 11 bases not matched to a gene. CDR1 LGHNA and CDR2 YSLEER come from the germline V gene. CDR3 length: 16 residues. The CDR3 sequence: CASSQDHRTCGGTQYF. CDR3 nucleotide sequence: TGCGCCAGCAGCCAAGATCATCGGACTTGCGGGGGTACGCAGTATTTT.

This clonotype came up a few times. The CDR3 sequence is CASSSDKQETQYF. The CDR3 DNA sequence: TGTGCCAGCAGCTCGGACAAGCAAGAGACCCAGTACTTC. This chain links TRBV11-3 with TRBJ2-5; a possible D gene is TRBD1 (5 bases). Trimming shortened V by 4 bases and J by 2 bases, and 8 bases separated the two germline ends. CDR3 length: 13 residues. CDR1 is SGHNT, CDR2 YENEEA, per germline.

This clonotype was recorded once. This chain uses TRBV4-1 with TRBJ2-5; 7 bases match TRBD2. The J call could be wrong; TRBJ2-1 is a better fit for the DNA end. Germline CDR1 is MGHRA and CDR2 is YSYEKL. The CDR3 covers 17 residues. CDR3 in amino acids: CASSQEPTSDSYNEQFF. The CDR3 nucleotides read TGCGCCAGCAGCCAAGAGCCCACTAGCGACTCCTACAATGAGCAGTTCTTC.

For this clonotype: A junction boundary mismatches the germline segment, possibly from a read error. J is TRBJ2-5 and V is TRBV12-3 or TRBV12-4; D remains unclear. The CDR3 runs to 13 residues. The CDR3 nucleotides are TGTGCCAGCAGTATTACGGACCGGATTCCTTCGGACTTC. It translates to CASSITDRIPSDF.